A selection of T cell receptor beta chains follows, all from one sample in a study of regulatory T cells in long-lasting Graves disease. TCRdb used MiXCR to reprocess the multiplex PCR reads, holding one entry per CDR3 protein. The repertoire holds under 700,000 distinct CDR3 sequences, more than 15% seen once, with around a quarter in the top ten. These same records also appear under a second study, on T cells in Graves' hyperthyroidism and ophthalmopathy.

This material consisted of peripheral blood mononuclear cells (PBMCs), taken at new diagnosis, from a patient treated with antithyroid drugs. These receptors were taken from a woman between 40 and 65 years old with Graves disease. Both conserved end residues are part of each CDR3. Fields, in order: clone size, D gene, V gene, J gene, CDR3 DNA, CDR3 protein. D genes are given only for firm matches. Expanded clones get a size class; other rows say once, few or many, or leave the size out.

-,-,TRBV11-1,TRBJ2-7,TGTGCCAGCAGCATGGGACTAGGACAGGACGAGCAGTACTTC,CASSMGLGQDEQYF
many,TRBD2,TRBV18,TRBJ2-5,TGTGCCAGCTCACCACGCGGGGGGACCCAAGAGACCCAGTACTTC,CASSPRGGTQETQYF
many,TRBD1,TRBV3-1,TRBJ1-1,TGTGCCAGCAGTGCCGGGACAGCTTACACTGAAGCTTTCTTT,CASSAGTAYTEAFF
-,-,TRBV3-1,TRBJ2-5,TGTGCCAGCAGCCAAGTAGAGGCCCAGTACTTC,CASSQVEAQYF
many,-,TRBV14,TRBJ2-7,TGTGCCAGCAGCCTAAGTGGCGGGGCTCTCTACGAGCAGTACTTC,CASSLSGGALYEQYF
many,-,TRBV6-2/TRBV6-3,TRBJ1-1,TGTGCCAGCAGTGAAGGGGTCACTGAAGCTTTCTTT,CASSEGVTEAFF
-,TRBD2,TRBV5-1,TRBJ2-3,TGCGCCAGCAGCTTGGTCGGGCTAGCGGGGGGAAACACAGATACGCAGTATTTT,CASSLVGLAGGNTDTQYF
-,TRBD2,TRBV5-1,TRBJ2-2,TGTGCCAGCAGCGTAAATCCGGGGGGGACCGGGGAGCTGTTTTTT,CASSVNPGGTGELFF
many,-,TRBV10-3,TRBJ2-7,TGTGCCACCGCTCGGAAGGACTACGAGCAGTACTTC,CATARKDYEQYF
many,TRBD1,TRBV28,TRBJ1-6,TGTGCCAGCAAAGGGGGCGCCTCCTATAATTCACCCCTCCACTTT,CASKGGASYNSPLHF
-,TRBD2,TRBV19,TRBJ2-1,TGTGCCACCGGTGCGACTAGCGGGGGGGTCAATGAGCAGTTCTTC,CATGATSGGVNEQFF